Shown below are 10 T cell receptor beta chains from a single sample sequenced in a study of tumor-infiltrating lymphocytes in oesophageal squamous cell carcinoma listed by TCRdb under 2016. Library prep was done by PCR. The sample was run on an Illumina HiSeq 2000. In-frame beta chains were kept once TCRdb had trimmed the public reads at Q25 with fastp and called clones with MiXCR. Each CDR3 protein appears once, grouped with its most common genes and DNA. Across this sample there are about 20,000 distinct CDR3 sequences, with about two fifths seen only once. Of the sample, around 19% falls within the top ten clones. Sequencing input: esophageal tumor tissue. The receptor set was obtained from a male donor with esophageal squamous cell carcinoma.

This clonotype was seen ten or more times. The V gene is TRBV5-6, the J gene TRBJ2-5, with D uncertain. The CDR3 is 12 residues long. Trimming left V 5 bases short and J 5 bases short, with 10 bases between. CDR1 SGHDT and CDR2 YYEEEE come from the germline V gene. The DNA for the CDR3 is TGTGCCAGCAGTCCAGGTTTGGAGACCCAGTACTTC. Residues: CASSPGLETQYF.

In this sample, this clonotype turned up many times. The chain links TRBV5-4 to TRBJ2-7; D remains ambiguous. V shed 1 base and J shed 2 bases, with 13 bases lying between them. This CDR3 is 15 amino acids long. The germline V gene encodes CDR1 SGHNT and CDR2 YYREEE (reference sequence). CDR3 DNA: TGTGCCAGCAGCTTGTACCGGAGTCGACCCTACGAGCAGTACTTC. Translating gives CASSLYRSRPYEQYF.

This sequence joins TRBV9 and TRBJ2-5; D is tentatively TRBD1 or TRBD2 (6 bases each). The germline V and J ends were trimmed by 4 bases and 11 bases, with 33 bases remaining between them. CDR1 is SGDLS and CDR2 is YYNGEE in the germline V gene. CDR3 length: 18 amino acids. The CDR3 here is CASSPGTVGGRSYNEQYF. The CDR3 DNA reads TGTGCCAGCAGCCCAGGAACTGTAGGGGGGCGGTCCTACAATGAGCAGTACTTC. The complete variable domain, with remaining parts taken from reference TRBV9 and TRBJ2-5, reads DSGVTQTPKHLITATGQRVTLRCSPRSGDLSVYWYQQSLDQGLQFLIQYYNGEERAKGNILERFSAQQFPDLHSELNLSSLELGDSALYFCASSPGTVGGRSYNEQYFGPGTRLLVL.

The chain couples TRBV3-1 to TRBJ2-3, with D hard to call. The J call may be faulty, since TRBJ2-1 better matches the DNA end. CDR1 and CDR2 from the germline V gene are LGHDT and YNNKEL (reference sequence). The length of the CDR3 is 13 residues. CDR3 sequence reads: CASSQAVGFEQFF. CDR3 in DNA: TGTGCCAGCAGCCAAGCTGTAGGGTTTGAGCAGTTCTTC.

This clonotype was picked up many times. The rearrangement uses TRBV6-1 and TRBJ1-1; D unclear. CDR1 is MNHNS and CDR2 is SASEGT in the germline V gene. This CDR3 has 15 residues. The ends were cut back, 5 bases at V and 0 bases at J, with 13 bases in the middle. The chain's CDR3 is CASSTEGRLNTEAFF. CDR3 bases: TGTGCCAGCAGTACCGAGGGCAGATTGAACACTGAAGCTTTCTTT.

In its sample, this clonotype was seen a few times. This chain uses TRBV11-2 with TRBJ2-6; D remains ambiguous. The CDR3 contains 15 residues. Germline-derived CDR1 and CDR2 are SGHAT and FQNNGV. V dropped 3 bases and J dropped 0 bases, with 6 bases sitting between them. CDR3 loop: CASSLDYSGANVLTF. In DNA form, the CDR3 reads TGTGCCAGCAGCTTGGATTACTCTGGGGCCAACGTCCTGACTTTC.

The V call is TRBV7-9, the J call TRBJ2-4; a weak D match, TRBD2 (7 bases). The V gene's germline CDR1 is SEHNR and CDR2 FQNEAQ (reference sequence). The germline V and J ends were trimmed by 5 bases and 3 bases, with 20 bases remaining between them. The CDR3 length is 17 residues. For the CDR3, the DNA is TGTGCCAGCAGCCTTTCCGAGTGGGGGGGCGGCAAAAACATTCAGTACTTC. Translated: CASSLSEWGGGKNIQYF.

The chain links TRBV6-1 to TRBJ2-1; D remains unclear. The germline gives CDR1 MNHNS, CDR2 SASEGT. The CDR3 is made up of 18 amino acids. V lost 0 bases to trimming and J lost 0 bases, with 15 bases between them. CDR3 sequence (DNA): TGTGCCAGCAGTGAAGCAGGTATAGGGCTAAGCTCCTACAATGAGCAGTTCTTC. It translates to CASSEAGIGLSSYNEQFF.

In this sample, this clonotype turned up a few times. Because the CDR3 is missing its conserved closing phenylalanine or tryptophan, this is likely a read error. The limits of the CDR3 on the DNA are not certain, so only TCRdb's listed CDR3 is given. CDR3 amino acids: CASSFHSLQS. The chain couples TRBV7-6 to TRBJ2-7. The germline gives CDR1 SGHVS, CDR2 FNYEAQ. The CDR3 numbers 10 amino acids, ends counted.

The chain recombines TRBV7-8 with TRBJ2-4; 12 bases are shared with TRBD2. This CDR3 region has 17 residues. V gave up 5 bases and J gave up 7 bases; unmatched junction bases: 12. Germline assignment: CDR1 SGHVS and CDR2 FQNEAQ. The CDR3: CASSNPGLAGFDNIQYF. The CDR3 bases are TGTGCCAGCAGCAATCCGGGACTAGCGGGTTTCGATAACATTCAGTACTTC.